What follows are 16 T cell receptor beta chains derived from one specimen sequenced in a study of T-cell reconstitution after alpha-beta-depleted transplantation in children. It was with unique molecular identifiers that the TCRbeta library was prepared. TCRdb independently ran MiXCR on the PCR reads; one entry per CDR3 protein. The sample lists 540,000 or so distinct CDR3 sequences; more than 20% were seen once. The material sequenced was PBMCs, mostly from graft donor cells, taken 360 days after TCRalphabeta/CD19-depleted stem cell transplant. These receptors all stem from a boy younger than two who had a stem cell transplant for acute myeloid leukemia, so the T cells may come from the graft donor.

Many counts were recorded for this clonotype. The chain carries TRBV28 and TRBJ2-2; 8 bases align to TRBD1. Germline lookup yields CDR1 MDHEN and CDR2 SYDVKM. The CDR3 is 16 residues long. Losses at the gene ends were 1 base for V and 7 bases for J; bases not matched to a gene: 8. Here the CDR3 reads CASSLLAGGGIGELFF. CDR3 nucleotide sequence: TGTGCCAGCAGTTTATTGGCAGGGGGCGGGATCGGGGAGCTGTTTTTT.

The J gene is TRBJ2-3, the V gene TRBV29-1, with 9 bases fitting TRBD2. Germline V gives CDR1 SQVTM, CDR2 ANQGSEA. The CDR3 contains 15 residues. The ends lost 7 bases at V and 6 bases at J; junction bases unmatched: 14. CDR3 sequence reads: CSASGLARRSDTQYF. DNA of the CDR3: TGCAGCGCGAGCGGACTAGCGCGGCGTAGCGATACGCAGTATTTT.

V usage is TRBV28 and J usage is TRBJ1-2; no reliable D call. V was shortened by 6 bases and J by 3 bases, with 17 bases between the two germline ends. The germline V gene encodes CDR1 MDHEN and CDR2 SYDVKM. The CDR3 loop spans 15 amino acids. The CDR3 sequence is CASRQTWAPYYGYTF. As DNA, the CDR3 is TGTGCCAGCAGGCAGACTTGGGCCCCCTACTATGGCTACACCTTC.

This chain uses TRBV7-9 with TRBJ2-1; D uncertain. The CDR3 sequence is 16 residues long. The V gene lost 1 base and the J gene lost 2 bases, with 12 bases spanning the gap. The germline CDR1 and CDR2 sequences are SEHNR and FQNEAQ (reference sequence). CDR3 amino acids: CASSLESRSAYNEQFF. For the CDR3, the DNA is TGTGCCAGCAGCTTAGAGTCTAGGTCGGCCTACAATGAGCAGTTCTTC.

The V call is TRBV10-3, the J call TRBJ2-1, with D possibly being TRBD1 or TRBD2 (6 bases each). CDR3 length: 16 amino acids. V lost 2 bases to trimming and J lost 1 base, with 12 bases between them. CDR1 is ENHRY, CDR2 SYGVKD, per germline. The CDR3 bases are TGTGCCATCAGTGAGAAGGGGGAGGTGTCCTACAATGAGCAGTTCTTC. Residues: CAISEKGEVSYNEQFF.

The gene calls are TRBV7-9 and TRBJ2-1; the match to TRBD2 covers 7 bases. Trimming cost V 0 bases and J 3 bases; bases outside gene matches: 5. The CDR3 totals 16 residues. CDR1 is SEHNR, CDR2 FQNEAQ, per germline (reference sequence). This chain's CDR3 is CASSLADGGSYNEQFF. The CDR3 DNA follows: TGTGCCAGCAGCTTAGCGGACGGGGGGAGCTACAATGAGCAGTTCTTC.

The chain employs TRBV7-2 and TRBJ2-5; 14 nucleotides align to TRBD2. Germline CDR1 reads SGHTA; CDR2 reads FQGNSA. J gave up 2 bases and V 5 bases, and 4 bases lay outside the gene matches. The CDR3 covers 16 residues. In nucleotides, the CDR3 is TGTGCCAGCAGCGCCCGACTAGCGGGGGGGCAAGAGACCCAGTACTTC. This translates into CASSARLAGGQETQYF.

This clonotype was seen repeatedly, ten times or more. The V call is TRBV20-1, the J call TRBJ1-1, with D hard to call. V lost 7 bases to trimming and J lost 5 bases, with 14 bases between them. Per the germline V gene, CDR1 is DFQATT and CDR2 is SNEGSKA (reference sequence). The CDR3 is 12 amino acids. CDR3 amino acids: CSEGYSVTEAFF. In DNA form, the CDR3 reads TGCAGTGAAGGGTATTCGGTGACTGAAGCTTTCTTT.

V and J are TRBV12-3 or TRBV12-4 and TRBJ1-1; D might be TRBD1 (5 bases). Between the trimmed V and J ends, which lost 7 bases and 6 bases, there was a span of 15 bases. The CDR3 extends over 13 amino acids. The CDR3 nucleotides are TGTGCCAGCACCACGAGGCGGGGGGCTGAAGCTTTCTTT. Translated: CASTTRRGAEAFF.

The rearrangement joins TRBV12-3 or TRBV12-4 to TRBJ2-7; D is unresolved. CDR3 length equals 14 residues. Trimming took off 3 bases at V and 0 bases at J, with 9 bases between the two ends. CDR3 sequence reads: CASSFHADSYEQYF. Written as DNA, the CDR3 is TGTGCCAGCAGTTTTCATGCGGACTCCTACGAGCAGTACTTC.

This clonotype showed up just a few times. The V and J genes are TRBV11-2 and TRBJ2-5, with D hard to call. Germline assignment: CDR1 SGHAT and CDR2 FQNNGV. Trimming took 5 bases from V and 0 from J, leaving 7 bases between them. CDR3 length: 13 amino acids. The chain's CDR3 is CASSPQNQETQYF. CDR3 DNA sequence: TGTGCCAGCAGCCCACAAAACCAAGAGACCCAGTACTTC.

At least ten counts were recorded for this clonotype. This chain joins TRBV20-1 and TRBJ2-3; no reliable D call. This CDR3 contains 14 residues. Germline V gene sequence: CDR1 DFQATT, CDR2 SNEGSKA (reference sequence). The V and J ends lost 0 bases and 1 base respectively, with 8 bases between them. The DNA of the CDR3 is TGCAGTGCTAGAGAACTTGGAGGCACAGATACGCAGTATTTT. Amino acids: CSARELGGTDTQYF.

This clonotype was seen a few times. The chain couples TRBV12-3 or TRBV12-4 to TRBJ1-1; D ambiguous. CDR3 length: 16 residues. Trimming took 4 bases from V and 2 from J, leaving 17 bases between them. CDR3: CASSSQQAVVNTEAFF. CDR3 nucleotide sequence: TGTGCCAGCAGTTCTCAGCAGGCAGTGGTAAACACTGAAGCTTTCTTT.

This clonotype was seen once. CDR3 sequence: CATSGGGTISYNEQFF. CDR3 coding DNA: TGTGCCACCAGTGGAGGGGGGACGATTTCCTACAATGAGCAGTTCTTC. V usage is TRBV24-1 and J usage is TRBJ2-1, with D perhaps matching TRBD1 or TRBD2 (6 bases each). The CDR3 sequence is 16 residues long. Germline V CDR1 and CDR2: KGHDR, SFDVKD. Between the trimmed V and J ends, which lost 5 bases and 1 base, there was a span of 14 bases.

The table lists this clonotype with many counts. The V and J genes are TRBV12-3 or TRBV12-4 and TRBJ2-3; D possibly matches TRBD1 or TRBD2 (5 bases each). Trimming removed 6 bases from V and 6 bases from J, with 22 bases in between. The CDR3 length is 16 residues. The CDR3 loop reads CASSPTGTPPTDTQYF. As DNA, the CDR3 is TGTGCCAGCAGCCCGACCGGGACGCCACCGACGGATACGCAGTATTTT.

In regard to this clonotype: A much bigger clone sits one base away, suggesting this may be a read error. This chain joins TRBV11-1 and TRBJ2-1; D uncertain. Deletions cut 8 bases from V and 6 bases from J, with 14 bases between. The CDR3 totals 13 residues. Germline V gene sequence: CDR1 SGHAT, CDR2 FQDESV (reference sequence). The CDR3 protein is CASGVGLANEQFF. For the CDR3, the DNA is TGTGCCAGCGGCGTCGGATTAGCCAATGAGCAGTTCTTC.